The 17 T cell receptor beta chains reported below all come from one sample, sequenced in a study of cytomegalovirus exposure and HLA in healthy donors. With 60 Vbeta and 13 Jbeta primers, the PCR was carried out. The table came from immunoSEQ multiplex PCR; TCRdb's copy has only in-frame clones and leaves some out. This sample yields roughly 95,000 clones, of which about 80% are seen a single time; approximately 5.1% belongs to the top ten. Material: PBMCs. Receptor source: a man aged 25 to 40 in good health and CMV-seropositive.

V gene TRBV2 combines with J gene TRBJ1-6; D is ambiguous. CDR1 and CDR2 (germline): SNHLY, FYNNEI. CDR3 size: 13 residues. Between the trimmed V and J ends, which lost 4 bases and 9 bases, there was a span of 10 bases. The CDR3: CASSGRGSSPLHF. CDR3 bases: TGTGCCAGCAGTGGACGGGGAAGTTCACCCCTCCACTTT.

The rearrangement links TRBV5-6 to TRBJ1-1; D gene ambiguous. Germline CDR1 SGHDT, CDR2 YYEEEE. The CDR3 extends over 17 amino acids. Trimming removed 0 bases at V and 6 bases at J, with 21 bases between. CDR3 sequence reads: CASSLGAGPLSAAEAFF. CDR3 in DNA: TGTGCCAGCAGCTTGGGGGCAGGCCCGCTATCTGCCGCTGAAGCTTTCTTT.

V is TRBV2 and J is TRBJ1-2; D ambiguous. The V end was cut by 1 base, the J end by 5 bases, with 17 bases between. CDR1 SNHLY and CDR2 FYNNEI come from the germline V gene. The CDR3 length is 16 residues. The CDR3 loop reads CASSEGLPGMGYGYTF. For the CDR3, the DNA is TGTGCCAGCAGTGAAGGGCTTCCGGGGATGGGGTATGGCTACACCTTC.

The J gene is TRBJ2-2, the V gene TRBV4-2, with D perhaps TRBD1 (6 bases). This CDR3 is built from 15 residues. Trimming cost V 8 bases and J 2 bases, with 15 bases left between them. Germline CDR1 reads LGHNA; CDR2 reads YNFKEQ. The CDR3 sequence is CASGISQGNTGELFF. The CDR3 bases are TGTGCCAGCGGTATATCACAGGGAAACACCGGGGAGCTGTTTTTT.

CDR3: CAPRGARQPQHF. The CDR3, as DNA: TGTGCCCCCCGGGGGGCCCGTCAGCCCCAGCATTTT. The chain combines TRBV21-1 with TRBJ1-5. TRBV21-1 is marked as a pseudogene. This CDR3 has 12 amino acids.

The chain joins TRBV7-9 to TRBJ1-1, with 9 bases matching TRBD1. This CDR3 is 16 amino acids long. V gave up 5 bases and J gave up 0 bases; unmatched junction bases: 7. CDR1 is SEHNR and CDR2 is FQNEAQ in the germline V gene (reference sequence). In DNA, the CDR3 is TGTGCCAGCAGCCATGGGGACAGGGTTATGAACACTGAAGCTTTCTTT. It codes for CASSHGDRVMNTEAFF.

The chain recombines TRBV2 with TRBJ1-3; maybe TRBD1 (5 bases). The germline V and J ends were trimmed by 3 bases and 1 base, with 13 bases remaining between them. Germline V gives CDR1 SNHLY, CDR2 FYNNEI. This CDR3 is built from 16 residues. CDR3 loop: CASSDLGGVSGNTIYF. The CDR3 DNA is TGTGCCAGCAGTGACCTGGGGGGGGTTTCTGGAAACACCATATATTTT.

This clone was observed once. The CDR3 nucleotides are TGTGCCAGCAGCTTAAATTTGGACAGTTACACTGAAGCTTTCTTT. Encoded protein: CASSLNLDSYTEAFF. This sequence joins TRBV11-2 and TRBJ1-1, with D tentatively TRBD1 (6 bases). Deletions cut 2 bases from V and 3 bases from J, with 13 bases between. Germline assignment: CDR1 SGHAT and CDR2 FQNNGV. The CDR3 is made up of 15 amino acids.

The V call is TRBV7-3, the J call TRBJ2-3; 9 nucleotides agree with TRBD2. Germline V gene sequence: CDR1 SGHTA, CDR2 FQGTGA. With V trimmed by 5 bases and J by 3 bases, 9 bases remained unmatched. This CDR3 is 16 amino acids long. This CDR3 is CASSRRGAGGTDTQYF. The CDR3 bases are TGTGCCAGCAGCCGGAGGGGCGCGGGGGGGACAGATACGCAGTATTTT.

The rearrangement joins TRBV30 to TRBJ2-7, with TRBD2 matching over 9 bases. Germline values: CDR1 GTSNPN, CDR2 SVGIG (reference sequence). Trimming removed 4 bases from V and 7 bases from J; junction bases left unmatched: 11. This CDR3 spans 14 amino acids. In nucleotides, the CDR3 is TGTGCCTGGAACGGCGGGAGGGCCCTAAGGGAGCAGTACTTC. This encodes CAWNGGRALREQYF.

CDR3 nucleotide sequence: TGCGCCAGCAGCTTAGGCGGGACGGCGAACACTGAAGCTTTCTTT. Encoded protein: CASSLGGTANTEAFF. The chain has TRBV5-1 and TRBJ1-1; tentative D call: TRBD1 (5 bases). Trimming took 2 bases from V and 1 from J, leaving 12 bases between them. Germline-derived CDR1 and CDR2 are SGHRS and YFSETQ. The CDR3 contains 15 residues.

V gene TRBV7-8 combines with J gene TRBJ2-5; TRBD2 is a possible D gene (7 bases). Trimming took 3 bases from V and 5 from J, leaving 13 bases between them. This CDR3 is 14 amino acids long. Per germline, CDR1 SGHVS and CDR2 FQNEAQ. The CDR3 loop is CASSFGGRWETQYF. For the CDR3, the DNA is TGTGCCAGCAGCTTCGGGGGGCGTTGGGAGACCCAGTACTTC.

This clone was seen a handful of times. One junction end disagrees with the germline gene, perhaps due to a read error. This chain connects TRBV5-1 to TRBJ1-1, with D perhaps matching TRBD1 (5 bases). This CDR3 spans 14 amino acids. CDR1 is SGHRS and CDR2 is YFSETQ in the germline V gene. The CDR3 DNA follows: TGTGCCAGCAGCTTCGGCACAGGGAACACTGAAGCTTTCTTT. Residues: CASSFGTGNTEAFF.

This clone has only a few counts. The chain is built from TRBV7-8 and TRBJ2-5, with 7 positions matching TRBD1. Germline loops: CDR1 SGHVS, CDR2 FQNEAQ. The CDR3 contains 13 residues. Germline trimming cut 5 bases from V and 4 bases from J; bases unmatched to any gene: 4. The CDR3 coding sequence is TGTGCCAGCAGCAGGGGGCGCCGAGAGACCCAGTACTTC. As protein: CASSRGRRETQYF.

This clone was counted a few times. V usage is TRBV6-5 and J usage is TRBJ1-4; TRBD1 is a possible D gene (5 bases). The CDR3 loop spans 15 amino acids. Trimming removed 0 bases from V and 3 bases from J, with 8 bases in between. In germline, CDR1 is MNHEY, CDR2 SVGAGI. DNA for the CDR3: TGTGCCAGCAGTTACTCGAACAGGCCTAATGAAAAACTGTTTTTT. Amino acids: CASSYSNRPNEKLFF.

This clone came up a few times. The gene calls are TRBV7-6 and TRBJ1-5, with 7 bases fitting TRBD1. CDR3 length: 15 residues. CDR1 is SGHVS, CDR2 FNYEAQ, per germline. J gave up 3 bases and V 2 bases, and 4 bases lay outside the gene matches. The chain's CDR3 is CASSLQTGNNQPQHF. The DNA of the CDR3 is TGTGCCAGCAGCTTACAGACAGGGAACAATCAGCCCCAGCATTTT. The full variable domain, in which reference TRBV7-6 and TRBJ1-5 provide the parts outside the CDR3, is GAGVSQSPRYKVTKRGQDVALRCDPISGHVSLYWYRQALGQGPEFLTYFNYEAQQDKSGLPNDRFSAERPEGSISTLTIQRTEQRDSAMYRCASSLQTGNNQPQHFGDGTRLSIL.

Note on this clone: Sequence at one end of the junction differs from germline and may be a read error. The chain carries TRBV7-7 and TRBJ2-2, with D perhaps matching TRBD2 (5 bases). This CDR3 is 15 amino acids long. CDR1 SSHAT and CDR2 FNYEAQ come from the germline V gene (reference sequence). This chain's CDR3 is CASSPRVSNTGELFF. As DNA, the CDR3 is TGTGCTAGCAGCCCGAGGGTTTCGAACACCGGGGAGCTGTTTTTT.